This is a list of T cell receptor beta chains from one sample in a study of neoadjuvant anti-PD-1 for oral cavity cancer. Method: immunoSEQ multiplex PCR; TCRdb's copy keeps in-frame clones and lacks some. The sample carries 15,000 to 20,000 clones, less than 80% recorded once. This sample comprised PBMCs, obtained before nivolumab (anti-PD-1) treatment. These TCRs come from a person aged 35-79 years with oral cavity squamous cell carcinoma. Each CDR3 is given with its conserved first and last residue. D genes are given only for firm matches. Some rows mark clone size as missing; the rest say once, few, many or name a class of expanded clone.

size	D	V	J	DNA	CDR3
once	-	TRBV4-1	TRBJ1-1	TGCGCCAGCAGCCAAGGAGGGGCCACGGGGGACGAAGCTTTCTTT	CASSQGGATGDEAFF
-	-	TRBV5-1	TRBJ1-5	TGCGCCAGCAGCTTGGCGAGGACACTTTATAGCAATCAGCCCCAGCATTTT	CASSLARTLYSNQPQHF
-	TRBD1	TRBV2	TRBJ1-2	TGTGCCAGCAGCGCACAGGGGTCTATAGGCTACACCTTC	CASSAQGSIGYTF
-	TRBD2	TRBV10-2	TRBJ2-1	TGCGCCAGCAGCCGGGAGCGGGATTCCTACAATGAGCAGTTCTTC	CASSRERDSYNEQFF
-	-	TRBV28	TRBJ2-3	TGTGCCAGCAGTTTAGGCTCCTGGGGGGCAGATACGCAGTATTTT	CASSLGSWGADTQYF
once	TRBD2	TRBV5-1	TRBJ2-5	TGCGCCAGCAGCTTACGTCGATTAGCGGGGATGAGTGAGACCCAGTACTTC	CASSLRRLAGMSETQYF
-	-	TRBV30	TRBJ2-5	TGTGCCTGGAGTGTAGGAGGGAAAACCCAAGAGACCCAGTACTTC	CAWSVGGKTQETQYF
-	-	TRBV6-5	TRBJ1-2	TGTGCCAGCAGTTACTCGTCTCGATATGGCTACACCTTC	CASSYSSRYGYTF
few	TRBD1	TRBV25-1	TRBJ2-3	TGTGCCAGCAGTGTCACAGGGGCGACAGATACGCAGTATTTT	CASSVTGATDTQYF
-	TRBD1	TRBV25-1	TRBJ1-5	TGTGCCAGCAGTCGACAGGGGGACAATCAGCCCCAGCATTTT	CASSRQGDNQPQHF